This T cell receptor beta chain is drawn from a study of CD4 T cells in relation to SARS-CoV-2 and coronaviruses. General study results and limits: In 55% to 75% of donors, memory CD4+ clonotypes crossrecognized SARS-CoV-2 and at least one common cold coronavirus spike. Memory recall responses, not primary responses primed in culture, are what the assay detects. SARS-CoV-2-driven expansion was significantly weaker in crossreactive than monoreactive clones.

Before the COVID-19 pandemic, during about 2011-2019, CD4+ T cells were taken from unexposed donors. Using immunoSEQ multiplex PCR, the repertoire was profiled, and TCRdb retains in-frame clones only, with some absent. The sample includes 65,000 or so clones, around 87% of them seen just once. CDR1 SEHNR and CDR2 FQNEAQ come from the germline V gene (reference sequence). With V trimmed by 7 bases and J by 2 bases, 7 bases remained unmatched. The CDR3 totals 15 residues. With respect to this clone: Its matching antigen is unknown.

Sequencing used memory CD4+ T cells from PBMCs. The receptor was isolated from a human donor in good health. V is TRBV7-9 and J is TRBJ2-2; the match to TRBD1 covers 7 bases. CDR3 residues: CASTTRTGNTGELFF. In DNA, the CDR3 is TGTGCCAGCACCACCAGGACAGGAAACACCGGGGAGCTGTTTTTT.